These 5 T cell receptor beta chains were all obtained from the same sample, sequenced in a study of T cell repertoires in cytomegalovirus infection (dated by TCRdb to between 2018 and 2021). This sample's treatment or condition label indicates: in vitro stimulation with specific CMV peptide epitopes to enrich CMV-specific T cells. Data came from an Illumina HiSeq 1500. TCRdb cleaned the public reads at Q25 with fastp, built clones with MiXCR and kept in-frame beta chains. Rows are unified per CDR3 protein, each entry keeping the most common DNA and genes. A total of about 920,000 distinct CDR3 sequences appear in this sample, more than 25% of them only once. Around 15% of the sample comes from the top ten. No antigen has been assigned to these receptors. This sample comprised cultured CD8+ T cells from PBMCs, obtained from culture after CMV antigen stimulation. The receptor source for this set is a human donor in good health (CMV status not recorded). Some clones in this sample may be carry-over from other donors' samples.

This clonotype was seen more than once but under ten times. CDR3 nucleotides: TGCAGTGCTAGGGAGACTAGCGGGGGGCCCACAGATACGCAGTATTTT. Translating gives CSARETSGGPTDTQYF. The chain carries TRBV20-1 and TRBJ2-3; TRBD2 agrees at 13 bases. Germline V gene data show CDR1 as DFQATT and CDR2 as SNEGSKA (reference sequence). The junction had 5 bases not matched to a gene; V was cut back by 3 bases and J by 2 bases. The CDR3 runs to 16 residues.

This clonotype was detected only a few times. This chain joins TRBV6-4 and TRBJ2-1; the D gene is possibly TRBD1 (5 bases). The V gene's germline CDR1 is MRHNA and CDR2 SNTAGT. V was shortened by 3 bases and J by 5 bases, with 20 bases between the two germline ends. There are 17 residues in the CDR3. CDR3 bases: TGTGCCAGCAGTGAGGAAAGGGGTGTCGGGCTCCACAATGAGCAGTTCTTC. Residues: CASSEERGVGLHNEQFF.

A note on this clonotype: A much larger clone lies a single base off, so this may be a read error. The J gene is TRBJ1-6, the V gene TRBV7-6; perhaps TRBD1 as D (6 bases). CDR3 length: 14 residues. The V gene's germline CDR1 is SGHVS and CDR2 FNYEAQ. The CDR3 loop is CARSFGGPDSPLHF. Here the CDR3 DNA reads TGTGCCCGCAGCTTTGGGGGGCCGGATTCACCCCTCCACTTT.

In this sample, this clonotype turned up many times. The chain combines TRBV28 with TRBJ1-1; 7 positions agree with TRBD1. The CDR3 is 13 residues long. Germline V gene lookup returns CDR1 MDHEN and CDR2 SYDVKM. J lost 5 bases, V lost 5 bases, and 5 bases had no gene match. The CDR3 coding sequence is TGTGCCAGCAGTCGACAGGGTAGGACTGAAGCTTTCTTT. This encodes CASSRQGRTEAFF.

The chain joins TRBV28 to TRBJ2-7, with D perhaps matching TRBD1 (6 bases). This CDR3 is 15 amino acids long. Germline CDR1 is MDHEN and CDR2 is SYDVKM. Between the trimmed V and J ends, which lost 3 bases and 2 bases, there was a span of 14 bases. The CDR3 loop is CASSFAPQGTYEQYV. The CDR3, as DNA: TGTGCCAGCAGTTTCGCCCCACAGGGTACCTACGAGCAGTACGTC.